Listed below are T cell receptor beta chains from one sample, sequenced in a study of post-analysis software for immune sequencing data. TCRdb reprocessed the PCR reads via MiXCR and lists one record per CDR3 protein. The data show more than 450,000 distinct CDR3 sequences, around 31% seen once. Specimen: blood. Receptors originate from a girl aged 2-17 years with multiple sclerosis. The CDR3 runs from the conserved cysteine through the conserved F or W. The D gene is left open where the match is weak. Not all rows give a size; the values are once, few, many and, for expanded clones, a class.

CSAPSTGVETQYF TGCAGTGCTCCCTCGACAGGGGTGGAGACCCAGTACTTC TRBJ2-5 . TRBD1 TRBV20-1
CASSPTGGMGTDTQYF TGTGCCAGCAGCCCGACAGGGGGAATGGGAACAGATACGCAGTATTTT TRBJ2-3 . TRBD1 TRBV7-3
CASSGTGNEQFF TGCGCCAGCAGTGGGACAGGCAATGAGCAGTTCTTC TRBJ2-1 . TRBD1 TRBV10-2
CSAQGVRGPQETQYF TGCAGTGCCCAAGGGGTCAGGGGCCCGCAAGAGACCCAGTACTTC TRBJ2-5 . . TRBV20-1
CSVEASAGASSTDTQYF TGCAGCGTTGAAGCTTCAGCGGGGGCTTCTAGCACAGATACGCAGTATTTT TRBJ2-3 once TRBD2 TRBV29-1
CASSGDRDSPYNEQFF TGTGCCAGCAGTGGAGACCGGGACAGCCCCTACAATGAGCAGTTCTTC TRBJ2-1 . TRBD1 TRBV2
CASSPITLDSYGYTF TGTGCCAGCAGCCCGATAACCCTGGACAGCTATGGCTACACCTTC TRBJ1-2 few . TRBV5-6
CASSLAASGADRETQYF TGTGCCAGCAGCTTAGCGGCTAGCGGGGCCGACCGGGAGACCCAGTACTTC TRBJ2-5 few TRBD2 TRBV7-9
CSASFGRQSYNEQFF TGCAGTGCTAGTTTTGGTAGGCAGTCCTACAATGAGCAGTTCTTC TRBJ2-1 many . TRBV20-1
CASSRDRVTNSPLHF TGCGCCAGCAGTCGGGACAGGGTTACTAATTCACCCCTCCACTTT TRBJ1-6 . TRBD1 TRBV5-1
CASSLAISGATQETQYF TGCGCCAGCAGCTTGGCCATCAGCGGGGCCACTCAAGAGACCCAGTACTTC TRBJ2-5 few TRBD2 TRBV5-1
CASSERGLELKGETQYF TGTGCCAGCAGCGAGAGGGGTCTGGAGCTAAAAGGCGAGACCCAGTACTTC TRBJ2-5 few . TRBV9
CVSSIDVPSSGEQYF TGTGTCAGTAGTATAGACGTTCCTAGCTCAGGCGAGCAGTACTTC TRBJ2-7 . . TRBV19
CASTTAGGVTEAFF TGTGCCAGCACCACGGCGGGCGGAGTCACTGAAGCTTTCTTT TRBJ1-1 . . TRBV11-2
CTSSQAGDPNNEQFF TGTACCAGCAGCCAAGCCGGAGACCCAAACAATGAGCAGTTCTTC TRBJ2-1 . . TRBV3-1
CAIGLSTDTQYF TGTGCCATTGGACTCAGCACAGATACGCAGTATTTT TRBJ2-3 few . TRBV10-3
CASSFLLGRQETQYF TGTGCCAGCAGTTTCTTACTGGGACGACAAGAGACCCAGTACTTC TRBJ2-5 . . TRBV28
CASSLGWRSGETQYF TGCGCCAGCAGCTTGGGGTGGAGGTCGGGAGAGACCCAGTACTTC TRBJ2-5 few . TRBV5-1
CASSFRHSMNTEAFF TGTGCCAGCAGCTTCAGGCATTCCATGAACACTGAAGCTTTCTTT TRBJ1-1 few . TRBV11-1
CSARDRYRGFLSYQETQYF TGCAGTGCTAGAGATCGGTACAGGGGATTTTTATCGTACCAAGAGACCCAGTACTTC TRBJ2-5 . TRBD1 TRBV20-1
CASSLQKTTNEKLYF TGTGCCAGCAGCTTACAGAAAACAACTAATGAAAAACTGTATTTT TRBJ1-4 . . TRBV7-2
CASSLATGAAETQYF TGCGCCAGCAGCTTGGCCACGGGGGCAGCGGAGACCCAGTACTTC TRBJ2-5 . . TRBV5-1
CASSVRAAAGSHGYTF TGTGCCAGCAGCGTAAGGGCCGCGGCAGGGAGCCATGGCTACACCTTC TRBJ1-2 few . TRBV9
CASRTGVKEKLFF TGCGCCAGCAGGACAGGGGTAAAAGAAAAACTGTTTTTT TRBJ1-4 few TRBD1 TRBV5-1
CASSQGTSTGENTEAFF TGCGCCAGCAGCCAAGGGACTTCGACAGGGGAGAACACTGAAGCTTTCTTT TRBJ1-1 . TRBD1 TRBV4-1
CASSLVGAPEAFF TGTGCCAGCAGTTTGGTGGGGGCCCCTGAAGCTTTCTTT TRBJ1-1 few . TRBV12-3/TRBV12-4
CASSSSGYNEQFF TGTGCCAGCAGTTCCAGCGGGTACAATGAGCAGTTCTTC TRBJ2-1 . . TRBV7-3
CSAIFGTAQETQYF TGCAGTGCTATTTTCGGGACGGCACAAGAGACTCAGTACTTC TRBJ2-5 . . TRBV20-1
CASSIRGLGAYEQYF TGTGCCAGTAGTATAAGAGGGCTGGGGGCCTACGAGCAGTACTTC TRBJ2-7 . . TRBV19
CASSLGSGGRYEQYF TGCGCCAGCAGCTTGGGAAGCGGGGGGCGATACGAGCAGTACTTC TRBJ2-7 . TRBD2 TRBV5-1
CASSLGVAGVQETQYF TGTGCCAGCAGCTTAGGGGTAGCGGGGGTCCAAGAGACCCAGTACTTC TRBJ2-5 . TRBD2 TRBV7-2
CSALGQGSWGTQYF TGCAGTGCCCTCGGACAGGGAAGCTGGGGTACGCAGTATTTT TRBJ2-3 few TRBD1 TRBV20-1
CSVRAANYGYTF TGCAGCGTTCGGGCAGCTAACTATGGCTACACCTTC TRBJ1-2 few . TRBV29-1
CASSVLGLAGVETQYF TGTGCCAGCAGCGTATTAGGACTAGCGGGGGTAGAGACCCAGTACTTC TRBJ2-5 few TRBD2 TRBV9
CSARLQSSYNEQFF TGCAGTGCTAGATTACAGAGCTCCTACAATGAGCAGTTCTTC TRBJ2-1 few . TRBV20-1
CASRDFGGASFNEQFF TGTGCCAGCAGGGACTTCGGGGGGGCCAGCTTCAATGAGCAGTTCTTC TRBJ2-1 . TRBD2 TRBV6-2/TRBV6-3
CASSPRLAGGLSSYNEQFF TGTGCCAGCAGCCCTCGACTAGCGGGGGGTCTAAGCTCCTACAATGAGCAGTTCTTC TRBJ2-1 . TRBD2 TRBV7-8
CATSRDRETGELFF TGTGCCACCAGCAGAGATCGAGAAACCGGGGAGCTGTTTTTT TRBJ2-2 . . TRBV15
CASSLSIRNTGNTIYF TGTGCCAGCTCCCTATCGATTCGAAACACTGGAAACACCATATATTTT TRBJ1-3 . . TRBV18
CASSQGTSTYEQYF TGCGCCAGCAGCCAAGGCACCAGCACCTACGAGCAGTACTTC TRBJ2-7 . . TRBV4-1
CSAAFQDTQYF TGCAGCGCCGCCTTCCAAGATACGCAGTATTTT TRBJ2-3 . . TRBV29-1
CSASQGSPLHF TGCAGTGCTAGTCAGGGTTCACCCCTCCACTTT TRBJ1-6 . . TRBV20-1
CASSPATSLETQYF TGTGCCAGCTCACCAGCCACTAGTCTGGAGACCCAGTACTTC TRBJ2-5 . . TRBV18
CASSLGGRSSYNEQFF TGTGCCAGCAGCTTAGGCGGGCGGAGCTCCTACAATGAGCAGTTCTTC TRBJ2-1 . . TRBV7-2
CAASRDLVRGPWETQYF TGTGCCGCCAGCAGAGATCTTGTCAGGGGGCCTTGGGAGACCCAGTACTTC TRBJ2-5 . TRBD1 TRBV15
CASSPRTSGQETQYF TGTGCCAGCAGCCCACGGACTAGCGGACAAGAGACCCAGTACTTC TRBJ2-5 . TRBD2 TRBV3-1
CASSVVERGAPSTDTQYF TGTGCCAGCAGCGTAGTCGAGCGGGGGGCCCCCAGCACAGATACGCAGTATTTT TRBJ2-3 few TRBD2 TRBV9
CATSRPGPQKNEQFF TGTGCCACCAGCAGACCGGGCCCCCAGAAGAATGAGCAGTTCTTC TRBJ2-1 . . TRBV15
CSVRQSSANYGYTF TGCAGCGTCCGCCAGAGCTCCGCTAACTATGGCTACACCTTC TRBJ1-2 . . TRBV29-1
CASSLGGLRKYF TGTGCCAGCAGCTTGGGAGGTCTACGCAAGTACTTC TRBJ2-5 . . TRBV5-6
CASTGQSTDTQYF TGTGCCAGTACGGGACAGAGCACAGATACGCAGTATTTT TRBJ2-3 few TRBD1 TRBV25-1
CATSDGQFTDTQYF TGTGCCACCAGTGATGGACAGTTCACAGATACGCAGTATTTT TRBJ2-3 few . TRBV24-1
CASSYEGGPYSEQFF TGTGCCAGCAGTTACGAGGGGGGACCCTACAGTGAGCAGTTCTTC TRBJ2-1 . . TRBV6-6
CSAQSLNTEAFF TGCAGTGCTCAGAGTTTGAACACTGAAGCTTTCTTT TRBJ1-1 . . TRBV20-1
CASSLAGPSGGAPYNEQFF TGCGCCAGCAGCTTGGCCGGTCCTAGCGGGGGGGCCCCCTACAATGAGCAGTTCTTC TRBJ2-1 few TRBD2 TRBV5-1
CASSFSGTGGPEAFF TGTGCCAGCAGTTTCTCCGGGACAGGGGGTCCTGAAGCTTTCTTT TRBJ1-1 . TRBD1 TRBV6-5
CSVEGTALDGYTF TGCAGCGTTGAAGGGACAGCCCTTGATGGCTACACCTTC TRBJ1-2 . . TRBV29-1
CASSPSGAPAGQPQHF TGTGCCAGCTCACCCTCTGGAGCCCCTGCTGGTCAGCCCCAGCATTTT TRBJ1-5 once . TRBV18
CASSARKTDTQYF TGTGCCAGCTCGGCCAGGAAAACAGATACGCAGTATTTT TRBJ2-3 . . TRBV18
CASSLTIGSNSPLHF TGCGCCAGCAGCTTGACGATAGGGTCGAATTCACCCCTCCACTTT TRBJ1-6 . . TRBV5-1